This T cell receptor (beta chain) was documented in a study of metastatic and nonmetastatic thyroid tumors. Overall study context: Across blood and tumor or nodule tissue, repertoires from malignant and benign thyroid patients were compared with one another. Findings and caveats of the study: Compared with benign nodules, malignant thyroid tumors were reported to have significantly higher TCR beta diversity in both blood and tumor.

As processed by the authors: Using the CDR3 differences seen across clinicopathological groups, the authors built a distant-metastasis classifier for papillary thyroid cancer, which was meant to discriminate distant-metastatic patients. TCRdb re-processed the PCR reads through MiXCR. None of the V and J calls come from the authors' own analysis; TCRdb made them. Of about 16,000 clones listed, roughly 13% are singletons. This clone came up many times. Its antigen remains unidentified. This may arise from a read error, as a much more abundant clone is one base away. The same CDR3 also results from other DNA sequences found in this sample. The entire patient cohort was treatment-naive prior to thyroid surgery. The CDR3 consists of 18 residues. V was pared by 0 bases and J by 3 bases, with 12 bases of the junction left unmatched. CDR1 and CDR2 from the germline V gene are SGHVS and FQNEAQ.

V gene TRBV7-8 combines with J gene TRBJ1-2, with 8 bases fitting TRBD1. The sequenced material came from blood. The clonotype was recovered from a female donor with papillary thyroid cancer or a benign thyroid nodule (not recorded which). Some clones in this sample may be carry-over from other donors' samples. In DNA form, the CDR3 reads TGTGCCAGCAGCTTAGCCCCGGGGGGACAGGCGCTATACTATGGCTACACCTTC. It translates to CASSLAPGGQALYYGYTF.